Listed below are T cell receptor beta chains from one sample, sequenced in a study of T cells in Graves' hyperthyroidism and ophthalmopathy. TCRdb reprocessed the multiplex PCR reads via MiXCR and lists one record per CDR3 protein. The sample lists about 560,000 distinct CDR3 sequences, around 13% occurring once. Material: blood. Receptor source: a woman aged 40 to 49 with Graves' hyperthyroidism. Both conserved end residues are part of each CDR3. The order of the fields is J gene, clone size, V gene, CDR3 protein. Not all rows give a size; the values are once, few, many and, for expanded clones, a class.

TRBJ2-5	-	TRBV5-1	CASSTGIGETQYF
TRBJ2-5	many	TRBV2	CASSEGLAEETQYF
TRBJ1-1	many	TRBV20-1	CSAPDRATEAFF
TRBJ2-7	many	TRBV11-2	CASSLAAGTGLTYEQYF
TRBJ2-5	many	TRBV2	CASSERGRAPQETQYF
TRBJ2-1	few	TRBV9	CASSVSGTEQFF
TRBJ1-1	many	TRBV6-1	CASSRRGFEAFF
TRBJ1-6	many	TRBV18	CASSPGRISSPLHF
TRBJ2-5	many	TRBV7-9	CASTPLGETQYF
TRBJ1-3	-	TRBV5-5	CASSGNRELGGNTIYF
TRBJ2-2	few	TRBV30	CAWKGDRGTGELFF
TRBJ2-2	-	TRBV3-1	CASSQDLGGHNANTGELFF
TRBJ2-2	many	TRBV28	CASSTTGQGIGTGELFF
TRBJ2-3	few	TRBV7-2	CASSWGGAGVSDTQYF
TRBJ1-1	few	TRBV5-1	CASSSAGGHPNTEAFF
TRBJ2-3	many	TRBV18	CASSPRTDTQYF
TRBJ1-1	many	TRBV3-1	CASSQDWVGEAFF
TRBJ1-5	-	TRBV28	CASSLTGFSYQPQHF
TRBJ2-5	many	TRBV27	CASSLGGTVMETQYF
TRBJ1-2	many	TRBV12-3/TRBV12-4	CASSQTVRYGYTF
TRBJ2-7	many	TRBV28	CASSIRSAGGTSEQYF
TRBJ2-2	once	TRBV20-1	CSARVEGNTGELFF
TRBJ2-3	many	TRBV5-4	CASGVGAGETDTQYF